This is a list of T cell receptor beta chains from one sample in a study of blood T cells in healthy people across ages. TCRdb fed the 5' RACE reads into MiXCR, producing one record per CDR3 protein. This table has under 1,000,000 distinct CDR3 sequences, about 46% appearing once. Specimen: blood. Receptor source: an elderly man in good health. CDR3s include the opening cysteine and the closing phenylalanine or tryptophan. A D gene is named only where the DNA matches it firmly. Expanded clones are given a class, and other clones once, few, many or no size at all.

j_call | v_call | d_call | clone_size | cdr3_nt | cdr3_aa
TRBJ1-2 | TRBV10-3 | TRBD1 | many | TGTGCCATCAGTGAAGGGACAGGGTTTTATGGCTACACCTTC | CAISEGTGFYGYTF
TRBJ1-2 | TRBV3-1 | . | . | TGTGCCAGCAAGGGGGGGGGATTCGGCTACACCTTC | CASKGGGFGYTF
TRBJ1-4 | TRBV10-3 | . | . | TGTGCCATCAGTGAGTCCTCAGGGAGTGAAAAACTGTTTTTT | CAISESSGSEKLFF
TRBJ2-1 | TRBV29-1 | . | . | TGCAGCGTTGTAAAGGGCTCCGTGGGAGGCCTAATTTCGGAGACCCAGTTCTTC | CSVVKGSVGGLISETQFF
TRBJ2-6 | TRBV21-1 | . | . | TGTGCCAGCAGCGCTTGGACAAACAGATCTGGGGCCAACGTCCTGACTTTC | CASSAWTNRSGANVLTF
TRBJ2-7 | TRBV27 | TRBD2 | . | TGTGCCAGCAGTCCGGCCCTAGCGGGGGGGCGTTCCTACGAGCAGTACTTC | CASSPALAGGRSYEQYF
TRBJ1-5 | TRBV29-1 | TRBD1 | many | TGCAGCGCCATGACAGGGGGGGATCAGCCCCAGCATTTT | CSAMTGGDQPQHF
TRBJ2-1 | TRBV11-2 | . | . | TGTGCCAGCAGCTCACCCTATCTCGGGAGCCACAATGAGCAGTTCTTC | CASSSPYLGSHNEQFF
TRBJ2-3 | TRBV25-1 | . | . | TGTGCCAGCAGTGACACGACAGGTTCGTTAGATACGCAGTATTTT | CASSDTTGSLDTQYF
TRBJ2-1 | TRBV4-3 | TRBD2 | many | TGCGCCAGCAGCGTCAGACTAGCGGGAACGGATGAGCAGTTCTTC | CASSVRLAGTDEQFF
TRBJ2-4 | TRBV28 | . | few | TGTGCCAGCAGACCAGGACCGACCAAACAGCTACAGTACTTC | CASRPGPTKQLQYF
TRBJ2-7 | TRBV7-2 | TRBD1 | . | TGTGCCAGCAGCCCCAGAGGGACAGGTACCTTCGTGGGAGCCTACGAGCAGTACTTC | CASSPRGTGTFVGAYEQYF
TRBJ2-5 | TRBV6-1 | . | . | TGTGCCAGCAGTGACTCGGATCAACGTGAGACCCAGTACTTC | CASSDSDQRETQYF
TRBJ2-6 | TRBV27 | TRBD1 | . | TGTGCCATTGGGACAGGGGATGCTGCTGGGGCCAACGTCCTGACTTTC | CAIGTGDAAGANVLTF
TRBJ2-7 | TRBV12-3/TRBV12-4 | . | many | TGTGCCAGCAGTTTCGGCGGGAAGGGCTACGAGCAGTACTTC | CASSFGGKGYEQYF
TRBJ2-1 | TRBV18 | TRBD1 | many | TGTGCCAGCTCACCCCGGCTGATGACAGGGGGACACAATGAGCAGTTCTTC | CASSPRLMTGGHNEQFF
TRBJ2-5 | TRBV29-1 | . | many | TGCAGCGTTGAAAAGGGGGAGACCCAGTACTTC | CSVEKGETQYF
TRBJ2-5 | TRBV20-1 | TRBD2 | few | TGCAGTGCTAGAGATCCTAGCGGAAGCCAAGAGACCCAGTACTTC | CSARDPSGSQETQYF
TRBJ2-7 | TRBV12-3/TRBV12-4 | . | . | TGTGCCAGCAGTGTAATGTCAGGGTACGAGCAGAACTTC | CASSVMSGYEQNF
TRBJ2-7 | TRBV7-2 | . | . | TGTGCCAGCAGCTTTAAGGGACATTCGTTCGGAACCTACGAGCAGTACTTC | CASSFKGHSFGTYEQYF
TRBJ2-1 | TRBV18 | . | . | TGTGCCAGCTCACCAAACTCGGATGGCAATGAGCAGTTCTTC | CASSPNSDGNEQFF
TRBJ2-3 | TRBV7-2 | . | . | TGTGCCAGCAGCCCACTCGGAAGAGATGCAGATACGCAGTATTTT | CASSPLGRDADTQYF
TRBJ2-7 | TRBV4-3 | . | . | TGCGCCAGCAGCCAAGAGACCCACAGATCCTACGAGCAGTACTTC | CASSQETHRSYEQYF
TRBJ2-5 | TRBV7-2 | . | . | TGTGCCAGCAGCCGCGACGGGTCGGCTAGTGAGCAGTACTTC | CASSRDGSASEQYF
TRBJ2-5 | TRBV6-5 | . | . | TGTGCCAGCGGCAGGGGGGAGCAGTACTTC | CASGRGEQYF
TRBJ2-1 | TRBV27 | . | . | TGTGCCAGCACTGCCACGGGACTTGAAGAGACCCAGTTCTTC | CASTATGLEETQFF
TRBJ2-7 | TRBV27 | TRBD1 | few | TGTGCCAGCAGTTCTGTCAGGGGGTCCTACGAGCAGTACTTC | CASSSVRGSYEQYF
TRBJ2-5 | TRBV5-1 | TRBD1 | many | TGCGCCAGCAGCAAACTCGACAGGGGGCATTTGGAGACCCAGTACTTC | CASSKLDRGHLETQYF
TRBJ2-6 | TRBV4-2 | . | . | TGTGCCAGCAGCCAAGATCCCCTCGGGACTGGGGCCAACGTCCTGACTTTC | CASSQDPLGTGANVLTF
TRBJ1-3 | TRBV7-9 | . | . | TGTGCCAGCAGCTTAGAATGGGCAGGTGGAAACACCATATATTTT | CASSLEWAGGNTIYF
TRBJ2-5 | TRBV7-2 | TRBD2 | . | TGTGCCAGCAGTCGAGGACTAGCGGGTTACAATGAGCAGTACTTC | CASSRGLAGYNEQYF
TRBJ2-3 | TRBV11-3 | . | . | TGTGCCAGCAGCTTGGTCCCGGGACCCATCACAGATACGCAGTATTTT | CASSLVPGPITDTQYF
TRBJ2-7 | TRBV4-1 | . | . | TGCGCCAGCAGAAACATTTCCCGCTCCTACAATGAGCAGTACTTC | CASRNISRSYNEQYF
TRBJ2-1 | TRBV5-1 | TRBD1 | . | TGCGCCAGCAGCTCAACAGGGGGCGAGTACAATGAGCAGTTCTTC | CASSSTGGEYNEQFF
TRBJ1-2 | TRBV4-3 | . | many | TGCGCCAGCAGCCAAGATCCCGGGGGGATCGGATATGGCTACACCTTC | CASSQDPGGIGYGYTF
TRBJ2-1 | TRBV5-1 | . | . | TGCGCCAGCAGCCCCGCACCTGCGGCCAGCCCTCCCAATGAGCAGTTCTTC | CASSPAPAASPPNEQFF
TRBJ2-1 | TRBV7-3 | . | . | TGTGCCAGCAGCTCGGACAACTACAATGAGCAGTTCTTC | CASSSDNYNEQFF
TRBJ2-3 | TRBV2 | TRBD2 | few | TGTGCCAGCAGTTTGACTAGCGGGAGGGGTACGCAGTATTTT | CASSLTSGRGTQYF
TRBJ1-2 | TRBV20-1 | . | many | TGCAGTGCTAGAGCCGGGACGGGGATCTATGGCTACACCTTC | CSARAGTGIYGYTF
TRBJ2-1 | TRBV29-1 | . | few | TGCAGCGTTGAACCGTCAGGGCGGTTCAATGAGCAGTTCTTC | CSVEPSGRFNEQFF
TRBJ1-2 | TRBV25-1 | TRBD1 | . | TGTGCCAGCAGTGAAATAGGACAGGGGGTTAACTATGGCTACACCTTC | CASSEIGQGVNYGYTF
TRBJ2-2 | TRBV21-1 | . | . | TGTGCCAGCAGCAAGTATGGTGGGGCGTACACCGGGGAGCTGTTTTTT | CASSKYGGAYTGELFF
TRBJ1-2 | TRBV10-2 | . | . | TGCGCCAGCACGTCAGGGACCTATGGCTACACCTTC | CASTSGTYGYTF
TRBJ2-7 | TRBV7-2 | . | few | TGTGCCAGCAGCTCTGGTCGGTACGAGCAGTACTTC | CASSSGRYEQYF
TRBJ2-7 | TRBV24-1 | TRBD2 | few | TGTGCCGCCAGTGGTCCTAGCGGGAGGGCTTACAATGAGCAGTACTTC | CAASGPSGRAYNEQYF
TRBJ2-1 | TRBV24-1 | TRBD1 | . | TGTGCCACCAGTGGTGGGACAGGGGAGAGGAATGAGCAGTTCTTC | CATSGGTGERNEQFF